These 22 T cell receptor beta chains share one sample of origin, sequenced in a study of T cell responses to AZD1222 COVID-19 vaccine. The repertoire was sequenced with immunoSEQ multiplex PCR; TCRdb's copy has only in-frame clones and lacks some. The sample contains roughly 100,000 clones, 90% of which appear only once. This sample comprised peripheral blood, obtained 28 days after the second AZD1222 dose. The source of these receptors is an adult who received the AZD1222 COVID-19 vaccine.

This clone was picked up one time. The V gene is TRBV4-2, the J gene TRBJ2-7, with 7 nucleotides matching TRBD2. Per the germline V gene, CDR1 is LGHNA and CDR2 is YNFKEQ. With V trimmed by 0 bases and J by 2 bases, 4 bases remained unmatched. CDR3 length equals 15 residues. In DNA, the CDR3 is TGTGCCAGCAGCCAAGACGGGGCGGGGGCCTACGAGCAGTACTTC. This encodes CASSQDGAGAYEQYF.

The chain combines TRBV30 with TRBJ2-7, with unresolved D. The V gene lost 3 bases and the J gene lost 3 bases, with 9 bases spanning the gap. The length of the CDR3 is 12 residues. CDR1 is GTSNPN and CDR2 is SVGIG in the germline V gene (reference sequence). The CDR3 protein is CAWSANRYEQYF. The DNA of the CDR3 is TGTGCCTGGAGCGCGAATCGCTACGAGCAGTACTTC.

The rearrangement joins TRBV5-4 to TRBJ1-5; D unresolved. The CDR3 consists of 13 residues. V lost 0 bases, J lost 5 bases, and 6 bases lay in between. Germline-derived CDR1 and CDR2 are SGHNT and YYREEE (reference sequence). The CDR3 spells CASSLDPDQPQHF. CDR3 nucleotide sequence: TGTGCCAGCAGCTTGGATCCGGATCAGCCCCAGCATTTT.

The V call is TRBV9, the J call TRBJ2-1; no definite D call. Germline assignment: CDR1 SGDLS and CDR2 YYNGEE. This CDR3 has 15 amino acids. Between the trimmed V and J ends, which lost 4 bases and 5 bases, there was a span of 16 bases. CDR3 amino acids: CASSPSVSRDNEQFF. Written as DNA, the CDR3 is TGTGCCAGCAGCCCGTCCGTGTCCCGGGACAATGAGCAGTTCTTC.

The rearrangement joins TRBV15 to TRBJ1-5, with a possible D match to TRBD1 (5 bases). The V end lost 0 bases, the J end lost 6 bases, and 12 bases lay between the germline ends. The CDR3 runs 15 residues. The germline gives CDR1 LNHNV, CDR2 YYDKDF (reference sequence). CDR3 amino acids: CATSRDQGAGQPQHF. The CDR3 DNA sequence: TGTGCCACCAGCAGAGATCAAGGGGCCGGTCAGCCCCAGCATTTT.

With regard to this clone: Distinct nucleotide sequences in the sample also encode this CDR3. V usage is TRBV12-3 or TRBV12-4 and J usage is TRBJ1-2; D uncertain. The V end was cut by 3 bases, the J end by 5 bases, with 4 bases between. The CDR3 loop spans 11 amino acids. The CDR3 spells CASSFGYGYTF. DNA for the CDR3: TGTGCCAGCAGTTTTGGGTATGGCTACACCTTC.

The V and J genes are TRBV3-1 (or the pseudogene TRBV3-2) and TRBJ2-7; the match to TRBD1 covers 8 bases. The germline V gene encodes CDR1 LGHDT and CDR2 YNNKEL (reference sequence). Trimming at V came to 4 bases and at J to 4 bases, leaving 15 bases not matched to a gene. The CDR3 has 17 amino acids. The CDR3 sequence: CASSRRGIQGAPYEQYF. The DNA for the CDR3 is TGTGCCAGCAGCCGTCGGGGGATCCAGGGGGCGCCGTACGAGCAGTACTTC.

The chain uses TRBV6-4 and TRBJ2-7; TRBD1 agrees at 8 bases. The CDR3 extends over 15 amino acids. Trimming at V came to 6 bases and at J to 0 bases, leaving 7 bases not matched to a gene. Germline lookup yields CDR1 MRHNA and CDR2 SNTAGT. The CDR3 loop is CASSPDRGSSYEQYF. For the CDR3, the DNA is TGTGCCAGCAGCCCTGACAGGGGTAGCTCCTACGAGCAGTACTTC.

This clone appeared once. The rearrangement joins TRBV7-3 to TRBJ2-7; D unresolved. The CDR3 spans 9 residues. Trimming took 5 bases from V and 5 from J, leaving 1 base between them. Looked up from germline, CDR1 is SGHTA and CDR2 is FQGTGA. This CDR3 is CASSNEQYF. The DNA for the CDR3 is TGTGCCAGCAGCAACGAGCAGTACTTC.

The chain links TRBV7-9 to TRBJ1-3; no reliable D call. Germline V gene sequence: CDR1 SEHNR, CDR2 FQNEAQ (reference sequence). V was cut by 3 bases and J by 0 bases, with 9 bases left in between. CDR3 length: 15 residues. The CDR3 protein is CASSLTASSGNTIYF. The CDR3, as DNA: TGTGCCAGCAGCTTGACGGCAAGCTCTGGAAACACCATATATTTT.

The genes are TRBV7-5 and TRBJ2-3; the table's D call, TRBD1, was not checked against the DNA. TRBV7-5 is an annotated pseudogene. There are 17 residues in the CDR3. The CDR3 DNA is TGTGCCAGAAGCCCCCAGACAGGGGATTTTTACACAGATACGCAGTATTTT. Encoded protein: CARSPQTGDFYTDTQYF.

This clone was picked up one time. This sequence joins TRBV7-2 and TRBJ2-1; D remains unclear. The CDR3 loop spans 12 amino acids. The V end lost 6 bases, the J end lost 9 bases, and 12 bases lay between the germline ends. Germline values: CDR1 SGHTA, CDR2 FQGNSA. CDR3 loop: CASRRSLAEQFF. The CDR3 DNA sequence: TGTGCCAGCAGGCGGTCGCTTGCTGAGCAGTTCTTC.

This clone is a singleton in its sample. The chain recombines TRBV5-1 with TRBJ1-2, with TRBD1 matching over 12 bases. This CDR3 spans 14 amino acids. Germline V gene lookup returns CDR1 SGHRS and CDR2 YFSETQ. V dropped 4 bases and J dropped 9; count of bases not matched to a gene: 7. In DNA form, the CDR3 reads TGCGCCAGCAGCCCCGGGACAGGGGGCGCGAGCTACACCTTC. Residues: CASSPGTGGASYTF.

Regarding this clone: The junction differs from germline at one of its ends, possibly a read error. CDR3 sequence: CASSRGGSQETQYF. The CDR3 DNA reads TGTGCTAGCAGCCGCGGGGGGTCCCAAGAGACCCAGTACTTC. The V and J genes are TRBV7-7 and TRBJ2-5, with 8 nucleotides matching TRBD2. Germline V gene data show CDR1 as SSHAT and CDR2 as FNYEAQ (reference sequence). The CDR3 extends over 14 amino acids.

The chain has TRBV11-3 and TRBJ1-2; a possible D gene is TRBD1 (5 bases). The V end was cut by 5 bases, the J end by 0 bases, with 22 bases between. This CDR3 comprises 18 residues. Per germline, CDR1 SGHNT and CDR2 YENEEA. CDR3 DNA sequence: TGTGCCAGCAGCCCAGGGTTCACAAGACTAGGAACTAACTATGGCTACACCTTC. Translation gives CASSPGFTRLGTNYGYTF.

Only a few counts were recorded for this clone. V usage is TRBV7-2 and J usage is TRBJ2-3, with 10 bases that match TRBD1. Per the germline V gene, CDR1 is SGHTA and CDR2 is FQGNSA. Losses at the gene ends were 6 bases for V and 4 bases for J; bases not matched to a gene: 10. This CDR3 has 16 amino acids. The CDR3 DNA is TGTGCCAGCAGGGCTAGGGGACAGGGGTTTCCAGATACGCAGTATTTT. As protein: CASRARGQGFPDTQYF.

V and J are TRBV19 and TRBJ1-1; maybe TRBD1 (6 bases). The CDR3 has 15 amino acids. The ends were cut back, 8 bases at V and 7 bases at J, with 23 bases in the middle. Germline lookup yields CDR1 LNHDA and CDR2 SQIVND (reference sequence). As DNA, the CDR3 is TGTGCCAGTCGGGGAGAGACAGGAGGGCATTTTGAAGCTTTCTTT. This translates into CASRGETGGHFEAFF.

The chain combines TRBV5-6 with TRBJ1-1, with D possibly TRBD1 on 5 matching bases. The length of the CDR3 is 13 residues. CDR1 is SGHDT and CDR2 is YYEEEE in the germline V gene. With 5 bases removed from V and 5 bases from J, the gap between germline ends came to 13 bases. CDR3 nucleotide sequence: TGTGCCAGCAGGGGTGCAGGGCGTACTGAAGCTTTCTTT. This encodes CASRGAGRTEAFF.

The rearrangement links TRBV19 to TRBJ1-2; the match to TRBD1 covers 12 bases. Germline V CDR1 and CDR2: LNHDA, SQIVND (reference sequence). The CDR3 is made up of 17 amino acids. Trimming at V came to 7 bases and at J to 0 bases, leaving 9 bases not matched to a gene. CDR3 nucleotides: TGTGCCAGTACCTTGTGGGACAGGGGGCCTACTAACTATGGCTACACCTTC. It specifies CASTLWDRGPTNYGYTF.

The genes are TRBV14 and TRBJ2-2; tentatively, D is TRBD1 or TRBD2 (6 bases each). Germline values: CDR1 SGHDN, CDR2 FVKESK. V was pared by 6 bases and J by 0 bases, with 11 bases between. This CDR3 spans 15 amino acids. This CDR3 is CASSGGLSNTGELFF. DNA of the CDR3: TGTGCCAGCAGTGGGGGGCTCTCGAACACCGGGGAGCTGTTTTTT.

The chain couples TRBV6-5 to TRBJ1-6; D is uncertain. CDR3 length: 15 residues. V dropped 3 bases and J dropped 7 bases, with 13 bases sitting between them. Germline CDR1 MNHEY, CDR2 SVGAGI. The CDR3 protein is CASSYGGDQNSPLHF. The CDR3 DNA reads as TGTGCCAGCAGTTATGGCGGGGATCAGAATTCACCCCTCCACTTT.

The J gene is TRBJ2-2, the V gene TRBV6-5, with 7 bases matching TRBD1. The CDR3 contains 15 residues. Germline V lookup: CDR1 MNHEY, CDR2 SVGAGI. The V and J ends lost 7 bases and 4 bases, in that order; junction bases with no gene match: 9. The CDR3 bases are TGTGCCAGCACCGAGGTACAGGGGACCACCGGGGAGCTGTTTTTT. It is translated as CASTEVQGTTGELFF.